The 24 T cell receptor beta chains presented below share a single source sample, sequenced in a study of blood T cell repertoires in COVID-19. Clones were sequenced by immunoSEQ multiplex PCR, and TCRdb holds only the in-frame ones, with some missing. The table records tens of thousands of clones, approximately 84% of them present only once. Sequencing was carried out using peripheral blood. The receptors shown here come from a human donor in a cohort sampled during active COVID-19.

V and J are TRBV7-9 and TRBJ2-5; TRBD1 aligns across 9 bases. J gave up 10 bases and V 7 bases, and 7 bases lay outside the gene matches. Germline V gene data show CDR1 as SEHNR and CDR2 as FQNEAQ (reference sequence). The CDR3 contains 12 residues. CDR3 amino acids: CASTRTGEDQYF. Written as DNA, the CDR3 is TGTGCCAGCACCAGGACAGGGGAAGACCAGTACTTC.

The CDR3 reads CASSPLRDRGPLGYTF. DNA for the CDR3: TGTGCCAGCAGCCCTCTCCGGGACAGGGGGCCGTTGGGCTACACCTTC. The J gene is TRBJ1-2, the V gene TRBV11-2; 12 nucleotides line up with TRBD1. After removal of 5 bases from V and 8 bases from J, the junction contained 12 bases not matched to a gene. The CDR3 totals 16 residues. Germline CDR1 and CDR2: SGHAT and FQNNGV.

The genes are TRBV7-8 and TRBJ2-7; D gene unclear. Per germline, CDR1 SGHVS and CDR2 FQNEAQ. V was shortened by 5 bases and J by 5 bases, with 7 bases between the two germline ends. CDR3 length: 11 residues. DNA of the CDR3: TGTGCCAGCAGCCTGTTCGACGAGCAGTACTTC. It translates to CASSLFDEQYF.

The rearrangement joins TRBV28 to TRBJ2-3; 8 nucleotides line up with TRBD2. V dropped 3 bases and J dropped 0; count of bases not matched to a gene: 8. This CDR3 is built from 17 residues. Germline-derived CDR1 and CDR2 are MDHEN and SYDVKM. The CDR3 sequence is CASSFLGSSGSTDTQYF. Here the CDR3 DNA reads TGTGCCAGCAGTTTCCTAGGATCTAGCGGGAGCACAGATACGCAGTATTTT.

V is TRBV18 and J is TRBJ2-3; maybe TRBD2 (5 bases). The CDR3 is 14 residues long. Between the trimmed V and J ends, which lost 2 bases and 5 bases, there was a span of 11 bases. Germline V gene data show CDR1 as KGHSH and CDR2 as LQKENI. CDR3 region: CASSPLAEGDTQYF. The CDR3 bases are TGTGCCAGCTCACCATTGGCTGAGGGAGATACGCAGTATTTT.

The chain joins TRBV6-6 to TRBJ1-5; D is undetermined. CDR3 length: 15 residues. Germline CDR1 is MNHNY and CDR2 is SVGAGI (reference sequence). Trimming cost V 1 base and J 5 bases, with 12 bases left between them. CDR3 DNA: TGTGCCAGCAGTTACTTCGGCAGCGCGGATCAGCCCCAGCATTTT. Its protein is CASSYFGSADQPQHF.

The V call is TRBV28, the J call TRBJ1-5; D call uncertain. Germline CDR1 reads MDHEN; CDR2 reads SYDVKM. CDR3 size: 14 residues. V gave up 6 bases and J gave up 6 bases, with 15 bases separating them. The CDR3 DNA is TGTGCCAGCAGATATGTCGGGGTTGGTCAGCCCCAGCATTTT. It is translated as CASRYVGVGQPQHF.

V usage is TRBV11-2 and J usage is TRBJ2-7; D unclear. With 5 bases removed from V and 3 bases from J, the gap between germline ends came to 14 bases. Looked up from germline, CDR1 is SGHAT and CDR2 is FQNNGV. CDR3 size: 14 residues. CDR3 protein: CASSSQRGSYEQYF. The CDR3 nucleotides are TGTGCCAGCAGCAGTCAACGCGGTAGCTACGAGCAGTACTTC.

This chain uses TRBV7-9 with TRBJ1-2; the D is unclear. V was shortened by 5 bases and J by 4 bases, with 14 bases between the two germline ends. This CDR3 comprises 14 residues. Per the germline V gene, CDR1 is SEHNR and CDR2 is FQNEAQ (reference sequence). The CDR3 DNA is TGTGCCAGCAGCCGCGCGGAACCGAGCTATGGCTACACCTTC. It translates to CASSRAEPSYGYTF. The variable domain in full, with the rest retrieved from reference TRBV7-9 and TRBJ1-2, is DTGVSQNPRHKITKRGQNVTFRCDPISEHNRLYWYRQTLGQGPEFLTYFQNEAQLEKSRLLSDRFSAERPKGSFSTLEIQRTEQGDSAMYLCASSRAEPSYGYTFGSGTRLTVV.

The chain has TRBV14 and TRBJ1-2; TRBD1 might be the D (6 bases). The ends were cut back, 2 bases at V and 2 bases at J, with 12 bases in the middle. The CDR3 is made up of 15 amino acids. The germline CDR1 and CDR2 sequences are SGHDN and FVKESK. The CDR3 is CASSQLTGWNYGYTF. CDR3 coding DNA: TGTGCCAGCAGCCAACTGACAGGTTGGAACTATGGCTACACCTTC.

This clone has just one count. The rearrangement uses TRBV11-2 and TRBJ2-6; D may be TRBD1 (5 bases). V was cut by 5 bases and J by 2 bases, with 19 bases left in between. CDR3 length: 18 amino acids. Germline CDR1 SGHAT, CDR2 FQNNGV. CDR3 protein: CASSHWTNPRAGANVLTF. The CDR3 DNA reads TGTGCCAGCAGCCACTGGACAAATCCTCGTGCTGGGGCCAACGTCCTGACTTTC.

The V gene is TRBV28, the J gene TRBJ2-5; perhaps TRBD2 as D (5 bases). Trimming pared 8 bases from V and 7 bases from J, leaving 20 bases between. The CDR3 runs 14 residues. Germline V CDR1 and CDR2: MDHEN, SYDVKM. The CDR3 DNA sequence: TGTGCCAGCCGGGAAACTACAAGAGTTCGGACCCAGTACTTC. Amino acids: CASRETTRVRTQYF.

The CDR3, as DNA: TGTGCCAGCAGCAGCACAGTTAACTATGGCTACACCTTC. Its protein product is CASSSTVNYGYTF. The rearrangement links TRBV11-2 to TRBJ1-2; D is ambiguous. V was clipped by 5 bases and J by 1 base, with 8 bases between them. CDR1 SGHAT and CDR2 FQNNGV come from the germline V gene. The CDR3 length is 13 residues.

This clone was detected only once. The DNA of the CDR3 is TGTGCCAGCAGGACGACCGGGACAGGGGGCGGCTATGGCTACACCTTC. Residues: CASRTTGTGGGYGYTF. This sequence joins TRBV28 and TRBJ1-2, with TRBD1 matching over 12 bases. This CDR3 contains 16 residues. Germline-derived CDR1 and CDR2 are MDHEN and SYDVKM. V lost 6 bases and J lost 4; bases outside the gene matches: 9.

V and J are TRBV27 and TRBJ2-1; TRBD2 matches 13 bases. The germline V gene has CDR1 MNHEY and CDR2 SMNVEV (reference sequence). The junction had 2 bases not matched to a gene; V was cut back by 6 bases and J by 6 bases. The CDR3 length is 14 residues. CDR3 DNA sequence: TGTGCCAGCAGATGGACTAGCGGGAGCAATGAGCAGTTCTTC. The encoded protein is CASRWTSGSNEQFF.

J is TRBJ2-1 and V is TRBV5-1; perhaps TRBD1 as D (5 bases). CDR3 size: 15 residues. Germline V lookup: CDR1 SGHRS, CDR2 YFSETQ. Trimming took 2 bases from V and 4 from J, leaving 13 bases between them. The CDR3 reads CASSFGHTNYNEQFF. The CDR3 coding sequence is TGCGCCAGCAGCTTCGGACATACGAATTACAATGAGCAGTTCTTC.

The CDR3 DNA sequence: TGTGCCAGCTCACCTCGACAGGGCGCCTACGAGCAGTACTTC. Translating it yields CASSPRQGAYEQYF. The V gene is TRBV18, the J gene TRBJ2-7, with 7 bases matching TRBD1. Trimming cost V 3 bases and J 2 bases; bases outside gene matches: 4. CDR1 KGHSH and CDR2 LQKENI come from the germline V gene. The CDR3 extends over 14 amino acids.

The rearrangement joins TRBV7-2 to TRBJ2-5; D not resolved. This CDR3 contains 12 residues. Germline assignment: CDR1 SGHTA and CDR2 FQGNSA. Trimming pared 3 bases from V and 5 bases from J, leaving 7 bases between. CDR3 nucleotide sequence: TGTGCCAGCAGCTTCTCACGGGAGACCCAGTACTTC. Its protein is CASSFSRETQYF.

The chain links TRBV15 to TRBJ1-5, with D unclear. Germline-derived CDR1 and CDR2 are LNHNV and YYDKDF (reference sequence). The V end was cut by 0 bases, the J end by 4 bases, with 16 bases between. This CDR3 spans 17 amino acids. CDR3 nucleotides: TGTGCCACCAGCAGAGATCTTAGGGCGGGTCTAAATCAGCCCCAGCATTTT. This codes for CATSRDLRAGLNQPQHF.

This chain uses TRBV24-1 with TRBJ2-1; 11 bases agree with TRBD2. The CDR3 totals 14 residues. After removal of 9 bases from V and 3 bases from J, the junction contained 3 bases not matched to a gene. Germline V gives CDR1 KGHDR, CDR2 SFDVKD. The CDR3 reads CATQGLADYNEQFF. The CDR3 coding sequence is TGTGCCACCCAGGGACTAGCGGACTACAATGAGCAGTTCTTC.

The CDR3 DNA is TGTGCCAGCTCACCTACGGACAGGGGCGAGCAGTACTTC. It codes for CASSPTDRGEQYF. The chain carries TRBV18 and TRBJ2-7, with TRBD1 matching over 9 bases. With 3 bases clipped from V and 6 bases from J, the junction kept 3 bases outside the gene matches. The CDR3 totals 13 residues. Germline-derived CDR1 and CDR2 are KGHSH and LQKENI. Full variable domain (missing parts from reference TRBV18 and TRBJ2-7): NAGVMQNPRHLVRRRGQEARLRCSPMKGHSHVYWYRQLPEEGLKFMVYLQKENIIDESGMPKERFSAEFPKEGPSILRIQQVVRGDSAAYFCASSPTDRGEQYFGPGTRLTVT.

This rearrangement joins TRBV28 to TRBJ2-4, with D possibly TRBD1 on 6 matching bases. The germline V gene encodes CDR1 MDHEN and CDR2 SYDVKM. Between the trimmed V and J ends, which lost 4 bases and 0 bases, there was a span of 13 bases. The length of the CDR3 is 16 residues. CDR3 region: CASSSGHNLAKNIQYF. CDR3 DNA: TGTGCCAGCAGTTCGGGACACAATTTAGCCAAAAACATTCAGTACTTC.

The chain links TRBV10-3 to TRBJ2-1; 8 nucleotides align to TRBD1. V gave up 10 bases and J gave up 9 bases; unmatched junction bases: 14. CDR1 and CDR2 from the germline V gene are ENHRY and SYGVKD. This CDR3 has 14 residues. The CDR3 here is CATQVHGQGGEQFF. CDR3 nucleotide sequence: TGTGCCACCCAGGTTCACGGACAGGGAGGTGAGCAGTTCTTC.

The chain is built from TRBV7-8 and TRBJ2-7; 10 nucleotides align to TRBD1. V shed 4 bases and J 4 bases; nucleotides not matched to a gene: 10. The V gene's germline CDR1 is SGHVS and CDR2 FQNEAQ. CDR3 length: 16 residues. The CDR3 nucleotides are TGTGCCAGCAGCTACCGGACAGGGGGAAGATCTTACGAGCAGTACTTC. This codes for CASSYRTGGRSYEQYF. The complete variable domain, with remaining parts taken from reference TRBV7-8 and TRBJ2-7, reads GAGVSQSPRYKVAKRGQDVALRCDPISGHVSLFWYQQALGQGPEFLTYFQNEAQLDKSGLPSDRFFAERPEGSVSTLKIQRTQQEDSAVYLCASSYRTGGRSYEQYFGPGTRLTVT.